This T cell receptor (beta chain) appears in the sequencing data of a study of siplizumab effects on memory and regulatory T cells. Clones were sequenced by immunoSEQ multiplex PCR, and TCRdb holds only the in-frame ones, with some missing. Here the sample spans 100,000 to 120,000 clones, roughly 91% being singletons. What was sequenced was CD4+ T cells sorted from blood. The TCR originated in a human donor in good health.

The chain's CDR3 is CASSVGGREGQFF. CDR3 nucleotides: TGTGCCAGCAGTGTGGGCGGTAGGGAAGGGCAGTTCTTC. The gene calls are TRBV6-4 and TRBJ2-1; no reliable D call. Germline V gives CDR1 MRHNA, CDR2 SNTAGT. The CDR3 totals 13 residues. Between the trimmed V and J ends, which lost 4 bases and 12 bases, there was a span of 16 bases.